Listed below are T cell receptor beta chains from one sample, sequenced in a study of blood T cell repertoires in COVID-19. Method: immunoSEQ multiplex PCR; TCRdb's copy keeps in-frame clones and lacks some. This sample carries about 150,000 clones, around 86% of them seen once, and the ten largest clones take approximately 9.1%. What was sequenced was peripheral blood. These receptors were collected from a woman aged 55-70 years with active or convalescent COVID-19. The CDR3 runs from the conserved cysteine through the conserved F or W. D genes are given only for firm matches. Clone size, where shown, is once, few, many, or a class for clones that have expanded.

d_call: TRBD1
v_call: TRBV24-1
clone_size: once
j_call: TRBJ2-2
cdr3_nt: TGTGCCACCAGTGGTAGGAATCGAGCAGGGGGCTACACCGGGGAGCTGTTTTTT
cdr3_aa: CATSGRNRAGGYTGELFF

d_call: NA
v_call: TRBV5-1
clone_size: NA
j_call: TRBJ2-1
cdr3_nt: TGCGCCAGCAGCTTCCCGGGAGATGAGCAGTTCTTC
cdr3_aa: CASSFPGDEQFF

d_call: TRBD2
v_call: TRBV9
clone_size: NA
j_call: TRBJ2-1
cdr3_nt: TGTGCCAGCAGCGTATATCCGGCGGGGGGGAACAGGGAGCAGTTCTTC
cdr3_aa: CASSVYPAGGNREQFF

d_call: TRBD1
v_call: TRBV9
clone_size: NA
j_call: TRBJ1-2
cdr3_nt: TGTGCCAGCAGCGTAGGGACAGGGGTGTCTGGCTACACCTTC
cdr3_aa: CASSVGTGVSGYTF

d_call: TRBD2
v_call: TRBV15
clone_size: NA
j_call: TRBJ2-3
cdr3_nt: TGTGCCACCAGCACCAGCGGGAGGGCCGTTTCAGATACGCAGTATTTT
cdr3_aa: CATSTSGRAVSDTQYF

d_call: TRBD2
v_call: TRBV6-1
clone_size: NA
j_call: TRBJ2-7
cdr3_nt: TGTGCCAGCAGTTCAGGCGCTAGCGGCGGGGAGCAGTACTTC
cdr3_aa: CASSSGASGGEQYF

d_call: TRBD1
v_call: TRBV7-9
clone_size: NA
j_call: TRBJ2-6
cdr3_nt: TGTGCCAGCAGACGGGACAGCCTAAGCTCTGGGGCCAACGTCCTGACTTTC
cdr3_aa: CASRRDSLSSGANVLTF

d_call: NA
v_call: TRBV7-3
clone_size: NA
j_call: TRBJ2-1
cdr3_nt: TGTGCCAGCAGCTGGGCCGGGAGCTCCTACAATGAGCAGTTCTTC
cdr3_aa: CASSWAGSSYNEQFF

d_call: TRBD1
v_call: TRBV29-1
clone_size: NA
j_call: TRBJ1-5
cdr3_nt: TGCAGCGCCCGGGACAGCTTGAGCAATCAGCCCCAGCATTTT
cdr3_aa: CSARDSLSNQPQHF

d_call: TRBD2
v_call: TRBV6-2/TRBV6-3
clone_size: once
j_call: TRBJ2-3
cdr3_nt: TGTGCCAGCAGCTCTCAACCGGGACTAGCGGGAGGTATCGCGGATACGCAGTATTTT
cdr3_aa: CASSSQPGLAGGIADTQYF

d_call: NA
v_call: TRBV19
clone_size: once
j_call: TRBJ2-3
cdr3_nt: TGTGCCAGTAGTTTTTCGACAGATACGCAGTATTTT
cdr3_aa: CASSFSTDTQYF

d_call: NA
v_call: TRBV7-8
clone_size: once
j_call: TRBJ2-3
cdr3_nt: TGTGCCAGCAGCTTAGGCCGGACAGATACGCAGTATTTT
cdr3_aa: CASSLGRTDTQYF

d_call: NA
v_call: TRBV29-1
clone_size: NA
j_call: TRBJ2-6
cdr3_nt: TGCAGCGTTGAGTCCAGCTCTGGGGCCAACGTCCTGACTTTC
cdr3_aa: CSVESSSGANVLTF

d_call: NA
v_call: TRBV5-1
clone_size: NA
j_call: TRBJ2-2
cdr3_nt: TGCGCCAGCAGCCTCAGAGGGCCCTGGACCGGGGAGCTGTTTTTT
cdr3_aa: CASSLRGPWTGELFF

d_call: TRBD1
v_call: TRBV18
clone_size: NA
j_call: TRBJ1-6
cdr3_nt: TGTGCCAGCTCAGAACAGCACCAGGGGGCGTATAATTCACCCCTCCACTTT
cdr3_aa: CASSEQHQGAYNSPLHF

d_call: NA
v_call: TRBV3-1/TRBV3-2
clone_size: NA
j_call: TRBJ2-4
cdr3_nt: TGTGCCAGCAGCCAAGGAGAGTCAGGGTGGGGAAACATTCAGTACTTC
cdr3_aa: CASSQGESGWGNIQYF